The sample holds a few counts of the clone carrying this T cell receptor (beta chain). Antigen specificity is unknown. This sample is part of a study of CD8 T cells in ankylosing spondylitis. The CDR3 contains 12 residues. Per germline, CDR1 SEHNR and CDR2 FQNEAQ (reference sequence). Germline trimming cut 11 bases from V and 8 bases from J; bases unmatched to any gene: 8. Generation of TCR beta libraries employed quantitative 5'-RACE incorporating molecular barcodes. TCRdb fed the 5' RACE reads into MiXCR, producing one record per CDR3 protein. The table shows about 800,000 distinct CDR3 sequences, with 12% occurring only once. The study's findings and limits: A CD8+ phenotype characterized the disease-linked clones, which were relatively rare in peripheral blood. Earlier authors reported some of these motif variants in reactive arthritis synovial fluid and blood. The clones that were linked to disease were reported to be significantly enriched in matched synovial fluid samples from ankylosing spondylitis patients. What seemed typical of ankylosing spondylitis blood was a TCR beta motif built from 7 or 8 highly homologous variants.

The V gene is TRBV7-9, the J gene TRBJ2-4, with 8 bases identical to TRBD1. This TCR was recovered from a male donor with ankylosing spondylitis. The sequenced sample consisted of blood, either unsorted or a sorted T cell fraction (not recorded which). Written as DNA, the CDR3 is TGTGCCGTGACGACAGGGGTCTACATTCAGTACTTC. This encodes CAVTTGVYIQYF. The whole variable domain, filled in from reference TRBV7-9 and TRBJ2-4, reads DTGVSQNPRHKITKRGQNVTFRCDPISEHNRLYWYRQTLGQGPEFLTYFQNEAQLEKSRLLSDRFSAERPKGSFSTLEIQRTEQGDSAMYLCAVTTGVYIQYFGAGTRLSVL.